What follows are 28 T cell receptor beta chains derived from one specimen sequenced in a study of PD-1 blockade in classical Hodgkin lymphoma. Profiled with immunoSEQ multiplex PCR; TCRdb holds only in-frame clones, not every one. The sample carries approximately 98,000 clones, roughly nine tenths recorded once. Patients all relapsed after autologous stem cell transplantation, and there was variation in brentuximab vedotin exposure. The sequencing used peripheral blood mononuclear cells (PBMCs), collected before the second cycle of nivolumab. These receptors all come from a human donor with classical Hodgkin lymphoma.

This chain joins TRBV5-1 and TRBJ1-4, with D uncertain. The CDR3 runs 15 residues. Germline values: CDR1 SGHRS, CDR2 YFSETQ. Between the trimmed V and J ends, which lost 5 bases and 0 bases, there was a span of 11 bases. CDR3 protein: CASRDQAATNEKLFF. The CDR3 nucleotides are TGCGCCAGCAGGGACCAGGCCGCAACTAATGAAAAACTGTTTTTT.

The chain links TRBV2 to TRBJ2-5, with TRBD1 as a possible D gene (5 bases). Looked up from germline, CDR1 is SNHLY and CDR2 is FYNNEI. V lost 2 bases, J lost 2 bases, and 12 bases lay in between. This CDR3 contains 15 residues. CDR3 coding DNA: TGTGCCAGCAGTGAACAGGGTCAGGCTCAAGAGACCCAGTACTTC. It translates to CASSEQGQAQETQYF.

This chain uses TRBV11-2 with TRBJ1-3; 8 nucleotides line up with TRBD1. The V and J ends lost 6 bases and 4 bases, in that order; junction bases with no gene match: 14. Looked up from germline, CDR1 is SGHAT and CDR2 is FQNNGV. CDR3 size: 17 residues. CDR3 nucleotides: TGTGCCAGCAGATCACTCGTTAAGGCAGGGGGCGGAAACACCATATATTTT. It specifies CASRSLVKAGGGNTIYF.

This clone was recorded once. This chain joins TRBV5-4 and TRBJ2-1; D is ambiguous. This CDR3 spans 15 amino acids. Germline-derived CDR1 and CDR2 are SGHNT and YYREEE (reference sequence). V lost 4 bases and J 0 bases, leaving 11 bases between the germline ends. DNA for the CDR3: TGTGCCAGCAGCCCCTTCTTGGGCTCCTACAATGAGCAGTTCTTC. Translating it yields CASSPFLGSYNEQFF.

The V and J genes are TRBV27 and TRBJ1-5, with 7 bases that match TRBD1. J lost 4 bases, V lost 6 bases, and 9 bases had no gene match. In germline, CDR1 is MNHEY, CDR2 SMNVEV (reference sequence). The CDR3 is 15 amino acids. For the CDR3, the DNA is TGTGCCAGCAGGCTCAGACAGGGAATTAATCAGCCCCAGCATTTT. Its translation: CASRLRQGINQPQHF.

Ten or more counts support this clone. This chain connects TRBV4-3 to TRBJ1-1; D perhaps matches TRBD1 (6 bases). Trimming stripped 2 bases from V and 1 base from J, with 8 bases between. The CDR3 extends over 14 amino acids. CDR1 and CDR2 from the germline V gene are LGHNA and YSLEER. As DNA, the CDR3 is TGCGCCAGCAGCCAATTACAGGGGAACACTGAAGCTTTCTTT. Encoded protein: CASSQLQGNTEAFF.

The chain joins TRBV19 to TRBJ1-1; D might be TRBD1 (6 bases). Germline CDR1 LNHDA, CDR2 SQIVND (reference sequence). Trimming cost V 3 bases and J 0 bases, with 8 bases left between them. The CDR3 consists of 14 residues. The CDR3 region is CASSIRGMNTEAFF. DNA of the CDR3: TGTGCCAGTAGTATCAGGGGTATGAACACTGAAGCTTTCTTT.

The V call is TRBV6-5, the J call TRBJ2-3; TRBD2 agrees at 10 bases. CDR1 is MNHEY and CDR2 is SVGAGI in the germline V gene. The CDR3 is 16 amino acids. The V segment lost 0 bases and the J segment 3 bases; nucleotides outside the gene matches: 3. CDR3 in amino acids: CASSYSVAGGTDTQYF. The CDR3 region has the DNA TGTGCCAGCAGTTACTCTGTAGCGGGAGGTACAGATACGCAGTATTTT.

Relative to its sample, this clone is large (0.1 to 1%). The rearrangement links TRBV5-4 to TRBJ2-7, with D unclear. Germline values: CDR1 SGHNT, CDR2 YYREEE (reference sequence). The V and J ends lost 0 bases and 7 bases respectively, with 8 bases between them. The CDR3 totals 12 residues. The CDR3 loop reads CASSLDSAEQYF. In DNA, the CDR3 is TGTGCCAGCAGCTTGGATTCTGCAGAGCAGTACTTC.

This chain uses TRBV28 with TRBJ1-4, with a possible D match to TRBD1 (6 bases). Per germline, CDR1 MDHEN and CDR2 SYDVKM. This CDR3 contains 14 residues. V was shortened by 4 bases and J by 5 bases, with 11 bases between the two germline ends. The DNA for the CDR3 is TGTGCCAGCAGTTCACCCGACAGGAATGAAAAACTGTTTTTT. Translating gives CASSSPDRNEKLFF.

The chain is built from TRBV7-2 and TRBJ2-2, with D perhaps given as TRBD1 or TRBD2 (5 bases each). This CDR3 spans 15 amino acids. V was shortened by 5 bases and J by 1 base, with 11 bases between the two germline ends. Germline V CDR1 and CDR2: SGHTA, FQGNSA. CDR3 residues: CASSVGPLNTGELFF. CDR3 coding DNA: TGTGCCAGCAGCGTGGGACCCTTGAACACCGGGGAGCTGTTTTTT. The full variable domain, completed using reference TRBV7-2 and TRBJ2-2, is GAGVSQSPSNKVTEKGKDVELRCDPISGHTALYWYRQSLGQGLEFLIYFQGNSAPDKSGLPSDRFSAERTGGSVSTLTIQRTQQEDSAVYLCASSVGPLNTGELFFGEGSRLTVL.

V usage is TRBV5-6 and J usage is TRBJ2-1; 7 positions match TRBD1. Germline lookup yields CDR1 SGHDT and CDR2 YYEEEE. Trimming removed 4 bases from V and 2 bases from J; junction bases left unmatched: 6. This CDR3 is built from 15 residues. CDR3 residues: CASSATGQPYNEQFF. CDR3 nucleotides: TGTGCCAGCAGCGCTACGGGACAGCCCTACAATGAGCAGTTCTTC. Filled out from reference TRBV5-6 and TRBJ2-1, the complete variable domain reads DAGVTQSPTHLIKTRGQQVTLRCSPKSGHDTVSWYQQALGQGPQFIFQYYEEEERQRGNFPDRFSGHQFPNYSSELNVNALLLGDSALYLCASSATGQPYNEQFFGPGTRLTVL.

Only one count was recorded for this clone. The rearrangement links TRBV5-6 to TRBJ2-3; 13 positions agree with TRBD2. This CDR3 contains 14 residues. Germline V gene data show CDR1 as SGHDT and CDR2 as YYEEEE. After removal of 4 bases from V and 8 bases from J, the junction contained 4 bases not matched to a gene. CDR3 bases: TGTGCCAGCAGCAGGACTAGCGGGAGCGTTACGCAGTATTTT. This gives the protein CASSRTSGSVTQYF.

The chain is built from TRBV5-1 and TRBJ2-3; 7 bases fit TRBD2. Germline V gene lookup returns CDR1 SGHRS and CDR2 YFSETQ. The CDR3 has 18 residues. V trimming: 0 bases; J trimming: 1 base; junction bases outside the gene matches: 11. The DNA of the CDR3 is TGCGCCAGCAGCTTGGGGCTAGCGGACCGGATCCGCACAGATACGCAGTATTTT. Translation: CASSLGLADRIRTDTQYF.

This chain joins TRBV7-9 and TRBJ2-7, with TRBD2 matching 10 bases. CDR1 is SEHNR and CDR2 is FQNEAQ in the germline V gene (reference sequence). The V and J ends lost 5 bases and 0 bases, in that order; junction bases with no gene match: 7. The CDR3 loop spans 16 amino acids. CDR3 nucleotide sequence: TGTGCCAGCAGCCTACCAACTAGCGGGGACTCCTACGAGCAGTACTTC. This translates into CASSLPTSGDSYEQYF.

V gene TRBV9 combines with J gene TRBJ2-5; no reliable D call. This CDR3 is built from 15 residues. With 3 bases removed from V and 5 bases from J, the gap between germline ends came to 17 bases. CDR1 and CDR2 (germline): SGDLS, YYNGEE. The CDR3, as DNA: TGTGCCAGCAGCGCAACCCCAGGATCGGGCGAGACCCAGTACTTC. Translating gives CASSATPGSGETQYF.

This chain uses TRBV4-2 with TRBJ2-5; D may be TRBD2 (5 bases). V was shortened by 0 bases and J by 5 bases, with 10 bases between the two germline ends. This CDR3 has 14 residues. Germline V gene data show CDR1 as LGHNA and CDR2 as YNFKEQ. The CDR3 spells CASSQERGIETQYF. For the CDR3, the DNA is TGTGCCAGCAGCCAAGAACGAGGGATTGAGACCCAGTACTTC.

V usage is TRBV6-1 and J usage is TRBJ2-5; D unresolved. The end of the DNA fits TRBJ2-7 better, so the J call may be wrong. CDR3 size: 16 residues. The V gene's germline CDR1 is MNHNS and CDR2 SASEGT. The DNA of the CDR3 is TGTGCCAGCAGTGAATTATTCCCGATACTACACTACGAGCAGTACTTC. Its translation: CASSELFPILHYEQYF.

The rearrangement joins TRBV2 to TRBJ2-4, with 8 bases lining up with TRBD1. This CDR3 has 16 amino acids. Germline loops: CDR1 SNHLY, CDR2 FYNNEI. Losses at the gene ends were 6 bases for V and 0 bases for J; bases not matched to a gene: 7. The chain's CDR3 is CASRGQGALAKNIQYF. Here the CDR3 DNA reads TGTGCCAGCAGAGGGCAGGGGGCTCTAGCCAAAAACATTCAGTACTTC.

This rearrangement joins TRBV4-2 to TRBJ2-3, with 7 bases that match TRBD2. The V gene end was trimmed by 3 bases and the J gene end by 4 bases; junction bases not matched to a gene: 13. Germline CDR1 and CDR2: LGHNA and YNFKEQ. The CDR3 is 17 amino acids. The CDR3 region is CASSHPLLAGEADTQYF. The CDR3 bases are TGTGCCAGCAGCCACCCTCTACTCGCGGGAGAGGCAGATACGCAGTATTTT.

This CDR3 reads CASRNSGQGRNEQFF. The DNA of the CDR3 is TGTGCCAGTAGAAATTCGGGACAGGGGAGGAATGAGCAGTTCTTC. The rearrangement joins TRBV19 to TRBJ2-1, with 10 bases identical to TRBD1. The CDR3 consists of 15 residues. J was trimmed by 7 bases and V by 6 bases; bases with no gene match: 9. Germline CDR1 is LNHDA and CDR2 is SQIVND (reference sequence).

The chain combines TRBV15 with TRBJ2-5; possible D gene TRBD2, 5 bases. The V end was cut by 0 bases, the J end by 1 base, with 9 bases between. CDR3 size: 15 residues. Germline V gene data show CDR1 as LNHNV and CDR2 as YYDKDF (reference sequence). CDR3 DNA sequence: TGTGCCACCAGCAGAGATGGACTGAGCCAAGAGACCCAGTACTTC. Its protein is CATSRDGLSQETQYF.

This clone was detected once. The CDR3 spells CASSYNENTEAFF. For the CDR3, the DNA is TGTGCCAGCAGTTACAACGAGAACACTGAAGCTTTCTTT. This chain connects TRBV6-5 to TRBJ1-1; the D is unclear. V lost 2 bases and J 1 base, leaving 5 bases between the germline ends. Germline V CDR1 and CDR2: MNHEY, SVGAGI. CDR3 length: 13 residues.

V gene TRBV14 combines with J gene TRBJ1-4; 9 bases line up with TRBD1. CDR3 length: 14 residues. With 3 bases clipped from V and 8 bases from J, the junction kept 4 bases outside the gene matches. The germline CDR1 and CDR2 sequences are SGHDN and FVKESK. CDR3 sequence reads: CASSHTGGDEKLFF. DNA for the CDR3: TGTGCCAGCAGCCACACAGGGGGCGACGAAAAACTGTTTTTT. Looking up the rest from reference TRBV14 and TRBJ1-4 gives the full variable domain: EAGVTQFPSHSVIEKGQTVTLRCDPISGHDNLYWYRRVMGKEIKFLLHFVKESKQDESGMPNNRFLAERTGGTYSTLKVQPAELEDSGVYFCASSHTGGDEKLFFGSGTQLSVL.

The chain carries TRBV7-8 and TRBJ2-7; TRBD1 matches at 8 bases. CDR3 length: 15 residues. The germline V gene encodes CDR1 SGHVS and CDR2 FQNEAQ. With 5 bases clipped from V and 3 bases from J, the junction kept 9 bases outside the gene matches. DNA for the CDR3: TGTGCCAGCAGCGTATCCGGGACAGGTGGCTACGAGCAGTACTTC. Translated: CASSVSGTGGYEQYF.

This clone was observed a handful of times. This chain connects TRBV28 to TRBJ2-5, with TRBD2 matching 7 bases. The CDR3 spans 13 residues. After removal of 3 bases from V and 7 bases from J, the junction contained 5 bases not matched to a gene. Germline V lookup: CDR1 MDHEN, CDR2 SYDVKM. The CDR3: CASSFGGGVTQYF. CDR3 sequence (DNA): TGTGCCAGCAGTTTTGGGGGAGGGGTGACCCAGTACTTC.

This clone showed up just a few times. This chain joins TRBV14 and TRBJ2-7; no definite D call. The CDR3 sequence is 11 residues long. Trimming shortened V by 2 bases and J by 7 bases, and 6 bases separated the two germline ends. Germline CDR1 is SGHDN and CDR2 is FVKESK. CDR3 coding DNA: TGTGCCAGCAGCCAATCTGTAGAGCAGTACTTC. This encodes CASSQSVEQYF.

This chain links TRBV2 with TRBJ2-7, with D possibly being TRBD1 (6 bases). V was clipped by 6 bases and J by 5 bases, with 11 bases between them. CDR3 length: 12 residues. CDR1 and CDR2 from the germline V gene are SNHLY and FYNNEI. The CDR3 DNA sequence: TGTGCCAGCAGGGCCCAGGGGAACGAGCAGTACTTC. Amino acids: CASRAQGNEQYF.